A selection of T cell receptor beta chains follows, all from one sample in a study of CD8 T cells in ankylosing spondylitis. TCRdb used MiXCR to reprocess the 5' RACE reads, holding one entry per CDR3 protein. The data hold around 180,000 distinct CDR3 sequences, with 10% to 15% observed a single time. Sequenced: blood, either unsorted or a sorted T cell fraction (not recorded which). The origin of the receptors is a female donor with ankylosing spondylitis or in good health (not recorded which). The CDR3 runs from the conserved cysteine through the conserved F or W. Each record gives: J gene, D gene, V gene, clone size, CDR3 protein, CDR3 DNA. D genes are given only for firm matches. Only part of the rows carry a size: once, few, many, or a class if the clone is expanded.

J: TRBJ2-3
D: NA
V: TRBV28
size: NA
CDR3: CASSLYQPGAETTDTQYF
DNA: TGTGCCAGCAGTTTGTATCAGCCAGGGGCTGAGACCACAGATACGCAGTATTTT

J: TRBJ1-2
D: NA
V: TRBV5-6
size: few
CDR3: CASSGTLGQPSNYGYTF
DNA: TGTGCCAGCAGCGGAACCCTGGGACAACCCTCTAACTATGGCTACACCTTC

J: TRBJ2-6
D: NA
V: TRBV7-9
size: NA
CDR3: CASSRIGQPSGANVLTF
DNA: TGTGCCAGCAGCCGAATCGGGCAGCCCTCTGGGGCCAACGTCCTGACTTTC

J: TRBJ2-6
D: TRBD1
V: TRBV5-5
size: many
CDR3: CASSLGGAGANVLTF
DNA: TGTGCCAGCAGCCTAGGGGGCGCTGGGGCCAACGTCCTGACTTTC

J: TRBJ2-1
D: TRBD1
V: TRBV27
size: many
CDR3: CASSFRRGLLNEQFF
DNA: TGTGCCAGCAGTTTTCGCAGGGGGCTATTGAATGAGCAGTTCTTC

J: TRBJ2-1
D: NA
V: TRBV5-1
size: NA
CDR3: CASSPRDSVYNEQFF
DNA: TGCGCCAGCAGCCCCCGGGACTCCGTATACAATGAGCAGTTCTTC

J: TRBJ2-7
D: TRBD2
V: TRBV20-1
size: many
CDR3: CSARETGGEQYF
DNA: TGCAGTGCTAGAGAGACGGGAGGCGAGCAGTACTTC

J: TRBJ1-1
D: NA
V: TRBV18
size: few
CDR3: CASHRAGAKNTEAFF
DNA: TGTGCCAGCCACCGGGCAGGGGCGAAGAACACTGAAGCTTTCTTT

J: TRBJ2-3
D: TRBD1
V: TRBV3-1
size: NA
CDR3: CASSQDAGTGGDTQYF
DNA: TGTGCCAGCAGCCAAGATGCGGGGACAGGGGGCGATACGCAGTATTTT

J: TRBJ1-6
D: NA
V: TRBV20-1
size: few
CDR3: CSARVAQLGSPLHF
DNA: TGCAGTGCTAGAGTGGCTCAACTAGGGTCACCCCTCCACTTT

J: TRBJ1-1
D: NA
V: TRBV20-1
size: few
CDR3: CSARPGLPMNTEAFF
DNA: TGCAGTGCGCGACCGGGTCTTCCCATGAACACTGAAGCTTTCTTT

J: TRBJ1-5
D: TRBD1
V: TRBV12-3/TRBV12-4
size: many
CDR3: CASSPTGLQPQHF
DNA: TGTGCCAGCAGCCCGACAGGGCTTCAGCCCCAGCATTTT